Shown below are 21 T cell receptor beta chains from a single sample sequenced in a study of blood T cells in healthy people across ages. A J-beta primer mix and a sample-barcoded 5' primer were used in a second PCR of about 6 to 12 cycles. TCRdb analysed the 5' RACE reads with MiXCR anew, one entry per CDR3 protein. The table shows over 1.5 million distinct CDR3 sequences, with about 50% occurring only once. Sequenced material: blood. Receptors originate from a woman aged 40-49 years in good health.

The gene calls are TRBV6-1 and TRBJ2-7; a weak D match, TRBD1 (5 bases). V dropped 5 bases and J dropped 7 bases, with 18 bases sitting between them. The CDR3 loop spans 14 amino acids. Germline V CDR1 and CDR2: MNHNS, SASEGT. CDR3 sequence (DNA): TGTGCCAGCAGTCTATCATTGACAGTGGGTGAGCAGTACTTC. It codes for CASSLSLTVGEQYF.

The J gene is TRBJ1-2, the V gene TRBV20-1; the D gene is possibly TRBD1 (5 bases). Germline V gene data show CDR1 as DFQATT and CDR2 as SNEGSKA (reference sequence). The CDR3 sequence is 14 residues long. Trimming left V 6 bases short and J 6 bases short, with 20 bases between. The CDR3 DNA reads TGCAGTGCCCCGTACTGGGGGGAATCGAATGGCTACACCTTC. It yields the protein CSAPYWGESNGYTF.

V gene TRBV6-6 combines with J gene TRBJ2-5; 9 positions match TRBD2. CDR1 MNHNY and CDR2 SVGAGI come from the germline V gene (reference sequence). The CDR3 is made up of 15 amino acids. Trimming cost V 6 bases and J 5 bases; bases outside gene matches: 10. The CDR3 protein is CASRTPGLAGETQYF. The DNA for the CDR3 is TGTGCCAGCAGAACACCGGGACTAGCTGGTGAGACCCAGTACTTC.

The V call is TRBV28, the J call TRBJ1-2; 7 nucleotides agree with TRBD1. J lost 3 bases, V lost 3 bases, and 7 bases had no gene match. The CDR3 is 15 amino acids. Germline CDR1 reads MDHEN; CDR2 reads SYDVKM. The chain's CDR3 is CASSFRQGGYYGYTF. The CDR3 nucleotides are TGTGCCAGCAGTTTCAGGCAGGGGGGCTACTATGGCTACACCTTC.

V gene TRBV4-3 combines with J gene TRBJ2-3; possible D gene TRBD1, 6 bases. Germline CDR1 LGHNA, CDR2 YSLEER. The germline V and J ends were trimmed by 4 bases and 0 bases, with 20 bases remaining between them. This CDR3 spans 18 amino acids. This chain's CDR3 is CASSRDDPAGASTDTQYF. As DNA, the CDR3 is TGCGCCAGCAGCCGAGATGATCCCGCAGGGGCGAGCACAGATACGCAGTATTTT.

The chain carries TRBV7-2 and TRBJ2-4; D call uncertain. The tail of the sequence fits TRBJ2-7 better, so the J call may be wrong. The CDR3 runs 12 residues. In germline, CDR1 is SGHTA, CDR2 FQGNSA. The CDR3 coding sequence is TGTACCAGCAGCTTGTCGACCTACGAGCAGTACTTC. It encodes CTSSLSTYEQYF.

A few counts support this clonotype. CDR3 sequence: CSADVAGGADTQYF. Written as DNA, the CDR3 is TGCAGCGCAGACGTAGCAGGTGGAGCAGATACGCAGTATTTT. This sequence joins TRBV29-1 and TRBJ2-3; D gene uncertain. The germline CDR1 and CDR2 sequences are SQVTM and ANQGSEA. Trimming removed 7 bases from V and 4 bases from J, with 18 bases in between. The CDR3 covers 14 residues.

This chain joins TRBV11-2 and TRBJ2-2, with D maybe TRBD1 (5 bases). V was clipped by 1 base and J by 8 bases, with 14 bases between them. The germline CDR1 and CDR2 sequences are SGHAT and FQNNGV. The CDR3 contains 15 residues. In DNA form, the CDR3 reads TGTGCCAGCAGCTTAGCCCCAGGGTTATCTGGGGAGCTGTTTTTT. Protein: CASSLAPGLSGELFF.

This clonotype has just one count. A read error may produce the germline difference seen at one junction end. The chain has TRBV4-2 and TRBJ1-2, with D perhaps matching TRBD1 (5 bases). CDR1 is LGHNA and CDR2 is YNFKEQ in the germline V gene. The CDR3 contains 15 residues. CDR3 region: CASSQDVQGTHGCTF. The CDR3 nucleotides are TGTGCCAGCAGCCAAGATGTTCAAGGGACCCATGGCTGCACCTTC.

The V gene is TRBV11-2, the J gene TRBJ1-5; maybe TRBD1 (6 bases). Germline lookup yields CDR1 SGHAT and CDR2 FQNNGV. V was pared by 1 base and J by 6 bases, with 13 bases between. CDR3 length equals 15 residues. For the CDR3, the DNA is TGTGCCAGCAGCTTAGGCACAGGGTGGAGTCAGCCCCAGCATTTT. This codes for CASSLGTGWSQPQHF. The full variable domain, with the rest looked up from reference TRBV11-2 and TRBJ1-5, is EAGVAQSPRYKIIEKRQSVAFWCNPISGHATLYWYQQILGQGPKLLIQFQNNGVVDDSQLPKDRFSAERLKGVDSTLKIQPAKLEDSAVYLCASSLGTGWSQPQHFGDGTRLSIL.

The chain recombines TRBV28 with TRBJ2-7, with 8 bases identical to TRBD2. The CDR3 loop spans 14 amino acids. Germline V lookup: CDR1 MDHEN, CDR2 SYDVKM. V lost 5 bases and J lost 4; bases outside the gene matches: 7. CDR3 DNA: TGTGCCAGCAGTAAAAGCGGGGGTGGTTACGAGCAGTACTTC. This codes for CASSKSGGGYEQYF.

This clonotype was recorded only once. The chain recombines TRBV9 with TRBJ2-5; no reliable D call. The CDR3 sequence is 13 residues long. Germline V gene lookup returns CDR1 SGDLS and CDR2 YYNGEE. Trimming shortened V by 0 bases and J by 2 bases, and 5 bases separated the two germline ends. CDR3 in amino acids: CASSVDQQETQYF. In nucleotides, the CDR3 is TGTGCCAGCAGCGTAGACCAACAAGAGACCCAGTACTTC.

The rearrangement uses TRBV6-6 and TRBJ1-2, with TRBD1 matching over 12 bases. This CDR3 is built from 16 residues. Germline-derived CDR1 and CDR2 are MNHNY and SVGAGI (reference sequence). With 0 bases clipped from V and 7 bases from J, the junction kept 6 bases outside the gene matches. CDR3 protein: CASSYSRSGQGAGYTF. CDR3 DNA sequence: TGTGCCAGCAGTTACTCCCGTTCGGGACAGGGGGCTGGCTACACCTTC.

The genes are TRBV25-1 and TRBJ2-1; 9 positions agree with TRBD2. The length of the CDR3 is 16 residues. CDR1 and CDR2 (germline): MGHDK, SYGVNS. The ends lost 0 bases at V and 3 bases at J; junction bases unmatched: 3. Here the CDR3 reads CASSEYRGGDYNEQFF. The CDR3 bases are TGTGCCAGCAGTGAATATCGCGGGGGGGACTACAATGAGCAGTTCTTC.

This chain joins TRBV10-3 and TRBJ1-1, with D possibly being TRBD1 (6 bases). The CDR3 sequence is 14 residues long. V was shortened by 5 bases and J by 0 bases, with 10 bases between the two germline ends. CDR1 is ENHRY and CDR2 is SYGVKD in the germline V gene. The CDR3 protein is CAISPGQMNTEAFF. Written as DNA, the CDR3 is TGTGCCATCAGTCCCGGACAGATGAACACTGAAGCTTTCTTT.

The chain couples TRBV20-1 to TRBJ2-3, with D perhaps being TRBD1 or TRBD2 (5 bases each). Germline assignment: CDR1 DFQATT and CDR2 SNEGSKA (reference sequence). Trimming took off 0 bases at V and 3 bases at J, with 13 bases between the two ends. The CDR3 contains 15 residues. In nucleotides, the CDR3 is TGCAGTGCTAGAGATTACAGGAGAGGGACAGATACGCAGTATTTT. This translates into CSARDYRRGTDTQYF.

In this sample, this clonotype turned up many times. The chain combines TRBV7-2 with TRBJ2-7; no definite D call. The CDR3 has 11 amino acids. The ends were cut back, 5 bases at V and 4 bases at J, with 6 bases in the middle. The V gene's germline CDR1 is SGHTA and CDR2 FQGNSA. CDR3: CASSQRYEQYF. The DNA of the CDR3 is TGTGCCAGCAGCCAAAGATACGAGCAGTACTTC. Supplemented by reference TRBV7-2 and TRBJ2-7, the full variable domain reads GAGVSQSPSNKVTEKGKDVELRCDPISGHTALYWYRQSLGQGLEFLIYFQGNSAPDKSGLPSDRFSAERTGGSVSTLTIQRTQQEDSAVYLCASSQRYEQYFGPGTRLTVT.

The J gene is TRBJ1-4, the V gene TRBV27; 7 nucleotides agree with TRBD1. Germline CDR1 reads MNHEY; CDR2 reads SMNVEV (reference sequence). The CDR3 extends over 16 amino acids. V was clipped by 0 bases and J by 7 bases; unmatched bases: 8. Here the CDR3 reads CASSLSRGELSEKLFF. As DNA, the CDR3 is TGTGCCAGCAGTTTATCCAGGGGGGAGCTAAGTGAAAAACTGTTTTTT.

The rearrangement joins TRBV10-3 to TRBJ2-1; D remains unclear. Germline assignment: CDR1 ENHRY and CDR2 SYGVKD. This CDR3 region has 13 residues. The V end was cut by 10 bases, the J end by 6 bases, with 16 bases between. CDR3 sequence: CATSAPATNEQFF. For the CDR3, the DNA is TGTGCCACTTCGGCCCCAGCGACCAATGAGCAGTTCTTC.

A few counts support this clonotype. V gene TRBV20-1 combines with J gene TRBJ2-5; tentative D call: TRBD1 (6 bases). The CDR3 is 15 amino acids. Germline CDR1 reads DFQATT; CDR2 reads SNEGSKA (reference sequence). Between the trimmed V and J ends, which lost 6 bases and 2 bases, there was a span of 19 bases. The CDR3 here is CSALRQASKQETQYF. The CDR3 DNA follows: TGCAGTGCCTTAAGACAGGCCTCGAAACAAGAGACCCAGTACTTC.

The rearrangement joins TRBV4-3 to TRBJ2-3; 11 bases map to TRBD2. The germline V gene has CDR1 LGHNA and CDR2 YSLEER. V lost 0 bases and J lost 5; bases outside the gene matches: 10. The CDR3 sequence is 18 residues long. The DNA for the CDR3 is TGCGCCAGCAGCCAAGAAAGGCTAGCGGGGGGCATGGGAGATACGCAGTATTTT. Its protein product is CASSQERLAGGMGDTQYF.